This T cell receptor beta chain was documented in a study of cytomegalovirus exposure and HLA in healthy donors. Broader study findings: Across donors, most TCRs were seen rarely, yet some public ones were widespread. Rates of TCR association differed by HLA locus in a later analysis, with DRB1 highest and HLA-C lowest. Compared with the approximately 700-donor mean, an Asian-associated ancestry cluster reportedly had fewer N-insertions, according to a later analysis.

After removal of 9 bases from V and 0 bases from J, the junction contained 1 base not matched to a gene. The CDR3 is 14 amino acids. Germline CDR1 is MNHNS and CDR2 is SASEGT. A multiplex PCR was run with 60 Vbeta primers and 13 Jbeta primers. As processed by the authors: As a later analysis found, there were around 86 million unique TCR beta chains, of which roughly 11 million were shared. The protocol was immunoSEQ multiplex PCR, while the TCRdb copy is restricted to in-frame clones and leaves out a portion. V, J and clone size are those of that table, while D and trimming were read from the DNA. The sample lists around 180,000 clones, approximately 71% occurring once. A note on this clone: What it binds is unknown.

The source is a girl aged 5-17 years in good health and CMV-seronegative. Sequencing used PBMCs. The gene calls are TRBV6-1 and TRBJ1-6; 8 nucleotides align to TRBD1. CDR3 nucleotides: TGTGCCAGTGACAGGGGCTCCTATAATTCACCCCTCCACTTT. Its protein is CASDRGSYNSPLHF.